This entry lists 18 T cell receptor beta chains sequenced from one sample in a study of T cell repertoires in cytomegalovirus infection. TCRdb independently ran MiXCR on the reads; one entry per CDR3 protein. This table holds some 350,000 distinct CDR3 sequences, around 18% found once. What was sequenced was PBMCs. These receptors were obtained from a human donor in good health (CMV status not recorded). Some clones in this sample may be carry-over from other donors' samples.

Concerning this clonotype itself: A much larger clone is a single base away; this may be a read error. The chain carries TRBV10-3 and TRBJ2-7; the D gene is possibly TRBD2 (7 bases). CDR3 length: 12 residues. CDR1 is ENHRY and CDR2 is SYGVKD in the germline V gene. The CDR3 nucleotides are TGTGCCTCCAACCGGGGGGCCTACGAGCAGCACTTC. As protein: CASNRGAYEQHF.

This clonotype occurred many times. The chain uses TRBV5-4 and TRBJ2-2; 9 bases line up with TRBD1. V gave up 4 bases and J gave up 5 bases; unmatched junction bases: 6. Germline V gene data show CDR1 as SGHNT and CDR2 as YYREEE (reference sequence). The CDR3 sequence is 15 residues long. The CDR3 sequence: CASSVPGQGTGELFF. Here the CDR3 DNA reads TGTGCCAGCAGCGTTCCGGGACAGGGAACCGGGGAGCTGTTTTTT.

As DNA, the CDR3 is TGTGCCAGCAGCCGAGCCGGGACCTACAATGAGCAGTTCTTC. Amino acids: CASSRAGTYNEQFF. The genes are TRBV3-1 and TRBJ2-1; D possibly corresponds to TRBD2 (5 bases). There are 14 residues in the CDR3. V lost 4 bases and J 2 bases, leaving 9 bases between the germline ends. The germline V gene has CDR1 LGHDT and CDR2 YNNKEL (reference sequence).

The table lists this clonotype with many counts. The chain uses TRBV10-2 and TRBJ2-7, with D possibly being TRBD1 (7 bases). V was clipped by 11 bases and J by 3 bases, with 11 bases between them. Germline values: CDR1 WSHSY, CDR2 SAAADI. The CDR3 loop spans 11 amino acids. The CDR3 loop is CAAGQSYEQYF. The CDR3 coding sequence is TGCGCCGCGGGACAGAGCTACGAGCAGTACTTC.

Regarding this clonotype: A much more abundant neighbour one base away suggests this may be a read error. V gene TRBV7-2 combines with J gene TRBJ1-3, with 8 bases fitting TRBD1. Germline V gene lookup returns CDR1 SGHTA and CDR2 FQGNSA. Trimming at V came to 1 base and at J to 0 bases, leaving 2 bases not matched to a gene. This CDR3 spans 16 amino acids. CDR3 in DNA: TGTGCCAGCAGCTTAGGACAGGGGAGCTCTGGAAACACCATATATTTT. This sequence encodes CASSLGQGSSGNTIYF.

This sequence joins TRBV5-1 and TRBJ1-1; the match to TRBD1 covers 11 bases. Trimming at V came to 3 bases and at J to 7 bases, leaving 8 bases not matched to a gene. This CDR3 contains 15 residues. The germline V gene has CDR1 SGHRS and CDR2 YFSETQ. The CDR3 region is CASSWGTGGSDEAFF. The CDR3 DNA follows: TGCGCCAGCAGCTGGGGGACAGGGGGTTCGGATGAAGCTTTCTTT.

This clonotype was counted ten times or more. V gene TRBV7-8 combines with J gene TRBJ1-4; tentative D call: TRBD1 (6 bases). This CDR3 has 17 residues. Trimming removed 3 bases from V and 0 bases from J, with 14 bases in between. Germline CDR1 SGHVS, CDR2 FQNEAQ. CDR3 DNA: TGTGCCAGCAGCTTTCACAGGGAAGGTACAACTAATGAAAAACTGTTTTTT. It specifies CASSFHREGTTNEKLFF.

This clonotype was seen a handful of times. V gene TRBV7-2 combines with J gene TRBJ2-7; tentative D call: TRBD1 (5 bases). The V gene's germline CDR1 is SGHTA and CDR2 FQGNSA. The CDR3 spans 13 residues. The germline V and J ends were trimmed by 3 bases and 5 bases, with 11 bases remaining between them. This CDR3 reads CASSLGPGDEQYF. CDR3 nucleotides: TGTGCCAGCAGCTTGGGGCCTGGGGACGAGCAGTACTTC.

There are many counts of this clonotype. The chain has TRBV7-2 and TRBJ2-3, with 10 bases identical to TRBD2. After removal of 5 bases from V and 1 base from J, the junction contained 6 bases not matched to a gene. CDR1 and CDR2 from the germline V gene are SGHTA and FQGNSA. The CDR3 consists of 16 residues. CDR3 amino acids: CASSPQAGGGTDTQYF. The DNA of the CDR3 is TGTGCCAGCAGCCCCCAAGCGGGAGGGGGCACAGATACGCAGTATTTT.

This clonotype was recorded many times. V gene TRBV7-9 combines with J gene TRBJ2-7; no definite D call. This CDR3 comprises 13 residues. The V gene lost 0 bases and the J gene lost 4 bases, with 7 bases spanning the gap. Per germline, CDR1 SEHNR and CDR2 FQNEAQ (reference sequence). CDR3 region: CASSLAGWYEQYF. DNA of the CDR3: TGTGCCAGCAGCTTAGCGGGATGGTACGAGCAGTACTTC.

In its sample, this clonotype was seen many times. The chain is built from TRBV10-3 and TRBJ2-6; D call uncertain. The V gene lost 0 bases and the J gene lost 0 bases, with 6 bases spanning the gap. The CDR3 contains 16 residues. Germline V gene lookup returns CDR1 ENHRY and CDR2 SYGVKD. This CDR3 reads CAISESPRSGANVLTF. The CDR3 DNA sequence: TGTGCCATCAGTGAGTCCCCTCGCTCTGGGGCCAACGTCCTGACTTTC.

The V and J genes are TRBV5-4 and TRBJ2-5; D is possibly TRBD2 (6 bases). This CDR3 comprises 13 residues. CDR1 SGHNT and CDR2 YYREEE come from the germline V gene (reference sequence). V was cut by 4 bases and J by 5 bases, with 12 bases left in between. The CDR3 nucleotides are TGTGCCAGCAGCCCCGCGGGGTTGGAGACCCAGTACTTC. Its protein product is CASSPAGLETQYF.

This clonotype occurred many times. The CDR3 DNA sequence: TGTGCCAGCAGCTTAGACTCCGGAGTTGGCTACACCTTC. Residues: CASSLDSGVGYTF. The chain employs TRBV7-2 and TRBJ1-2; D uncertain. The CDR3 length is 13 residues. Trimming removed 1 base at V and 7 bases at J, with 10 bases between. Germline CDR1 SGHTA, CDR2 FQGNSA.

This clonotype was detected many times. The chain uses TRBV12-3 or TRBV12-4 and TRBJ2-1; D is possibly TRBD1 (6 bases). V lost 3 bases, J lost 10 bases, and 7 bases lay in between. The CDR3 length is 11 residues. The CDR3 sequence is CASSLDSEQFF. The CDR3 DNA reads TGTGCCAGCAGTTTGGACAGCGAGCAGTTCTTC.

This clonotype has at least ten counts. This chain joins TRBV7-2 and TRBJ1-6; D unresolved. The CDR3 totals 16 residues. Per germline, CDR1 SGHTA and CDR2 FQGNSA. Trimming stripped 1 base from V and 0 bases from J, with 7 bases between. The CDR3 sequence: CASSLVGSSYNSPLHF. The CDR3 region has the DNA TGTGCCAGCAGCTTAGTTGGATCCTCCTATAATTCACCCCTCCACTTT.

This clonotype showed up many times. This chain joins TRBV27 and TRBJ2-7; D ambiguous. This CDR3 contains 13 residues. V was cut by 6 bases and J by 0 bases, with 9 bases left in between. Germline lookup yields CDR1 MNHEY and CDR2 SMNVEV (reference sequence). CDR3 nucleotide sequence: TGTGCCAGCAGCCGAAGGGTCTCCTACGAGCAGTACTTC. Residues: CASSRRVSYEQYF.

This rearrangement joins TRBV27 to TRBJ2-1, with D unclear. The CDR3 runs 14 residues. Germline lookup yields CDR1 MNHEY and CDR2 SMNVEV (reference sequence). The V and J ends lost 8 bases and 4 bases respectively, with 15 bases between them. CDR3 amino acids: CASGNGNRYNEQFF. In DNA, the CDR3 is TGTGCCAGCGGAAATGGGAACAGATACAATGAGCAGTTCTTC.

This clonotype was counted a few times. CDR3 region: CASSLGVLGSYNSPLHF. CDR3 DNA sequence: TGTGCCAGCAGCTTGGGGGTTCTAGGGTCCTATAATTCACCCCTCCACTTT. The J gene is TRBJ1-6, the V gene TRBV7-6, with D possibly matching TRBD1 (5 bases). Trimming stripped 3 bases from V and 1 base from J, with 13 bases between. CDR3 length equals 17 residues. Germline V CDR1 and CDR2: SGHVS, FNYEAQ.